This section outlines one T cell receptor (beta chain) sequence together with its context. What it binds is unknown. The CDR3 runs 16 residues. Germline lookup yields CDR1 SEHNR and CDR2 FQNEAQ (reference sequence). The trim removed 0 bases at V and 2 bases at J, leaving 5 bases unmatched. The entry originates in a study of shared clonotypes between healthy human individuals. Study overall: Each donor had three CD4 naive, three CD4 memory, two CD8 naive and one CD8 memory plate.

Study-level findings and limits: Depth of sequencing was expected to influence donor clonotype sharing.

Negatively enriched CD4+ T cells were divided by CD45RA into naive and memory. Method: immunoSEQ multiplex PCR; TCRdb's copy keeps in-frame clones and lacks some. The repertoire holds under 2,500,000 clones, with nearly 97% as singletons. The chain has TRBV7-9 and TRBJ2-3; 7 bases line up with TRBD1. The origin of this receptor is a man aged 18-30 years in good health. Specimen: naive CD4+ T cells sorted from blood. The subset: CD45RA+ positively selected. CDR3 in amino acids: CASSLARRGNTDTQYF. CDR3 nucleotide sequence: TGTGCCAGCAGCTTAGCGCGCAGGGGGAACACAGATACGCAGTATTTT.